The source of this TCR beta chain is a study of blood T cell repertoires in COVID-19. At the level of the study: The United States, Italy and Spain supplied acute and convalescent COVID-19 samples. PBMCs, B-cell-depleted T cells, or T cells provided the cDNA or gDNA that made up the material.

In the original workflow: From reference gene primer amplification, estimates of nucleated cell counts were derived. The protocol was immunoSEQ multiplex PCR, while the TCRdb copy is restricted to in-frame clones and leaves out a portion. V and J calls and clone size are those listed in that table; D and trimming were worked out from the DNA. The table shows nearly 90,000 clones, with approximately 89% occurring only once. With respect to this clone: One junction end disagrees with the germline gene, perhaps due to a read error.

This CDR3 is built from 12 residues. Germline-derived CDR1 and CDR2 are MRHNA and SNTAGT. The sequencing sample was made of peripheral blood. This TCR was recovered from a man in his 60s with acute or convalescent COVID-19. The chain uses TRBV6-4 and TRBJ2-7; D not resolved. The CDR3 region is CASSLYSSEQYF. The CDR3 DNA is TGTGCCAGCAGTCTTTATTCCTCCGAGCAGTACTTC.